This T cell receptor (beta chain) comes out of a study of cytomegalovirus exposure and HLA in healthy donors. CDR1 is SGHDT, CDR2 YYEEEE, per germline. The CDR3 loop spans 14 amino acids. V was shortened by 0 bases and J by 8 bases, with 11 bases between the two germline ends. A few counts support this clone. Its antigen is currently unknown. Primers for the PCR totalled 60 Vbeta and 13 Jbeta. Profiling relied on immunoSEQ multiplex PCR, and the TCRdb table lists in-frame clones only, not all of them. The sample contains roughly 230,000 clones, nearly 95% of which appear only once. General observations from the study: Immune exposure information available was restricted to CMV serostatus. In an earlier analysis, about 87% or about 30%: the productive usage of most TCR beta V segments. A few CMV-associated chains were confirmed in vitro to be specific for CMV antigens.

This rearrangement joins TRBV5-6 to TRBJ1-4, with D unclear. Sequenced input: PBMCs. This receptor was obtained from a girl aged 2 to 10 in good health and CMV-seronegative. DNA of the CDR3: TGTGCCAGCAGCTTGGGATCAGGATGGGAAAAACTGTTTTTT. This codes for CASSLGSGWEKLFF.